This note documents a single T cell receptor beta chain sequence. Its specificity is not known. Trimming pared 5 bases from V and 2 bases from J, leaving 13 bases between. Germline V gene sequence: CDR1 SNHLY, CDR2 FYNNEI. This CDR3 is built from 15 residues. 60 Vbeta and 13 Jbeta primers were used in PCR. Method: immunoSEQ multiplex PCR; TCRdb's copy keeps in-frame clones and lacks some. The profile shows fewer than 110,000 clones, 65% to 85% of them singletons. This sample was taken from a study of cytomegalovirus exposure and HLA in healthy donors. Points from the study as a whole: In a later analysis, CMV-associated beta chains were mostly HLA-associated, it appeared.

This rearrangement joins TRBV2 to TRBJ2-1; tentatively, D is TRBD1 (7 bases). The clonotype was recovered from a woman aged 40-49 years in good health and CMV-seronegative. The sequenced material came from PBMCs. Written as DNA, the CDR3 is TGTGCCAGCAGTATTACAGGGGAGGCCTACAATGAGCAGTTCTTC. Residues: CASSITGEAYNEQFF.